Presented here are 19 T cell receptor beta chains from one specimen sequenced in a study of blood T cells in healthy people across ages (dated by TCRdb to between 2015 and 2017). Library construction relied on 5' RACE. TCRdb lists the instrument as Illumina HiSeq 2500. The second PCR ran for about 6 to 11 cycles and used a J-beta primer mix along with a sample-barcoded 5' primer. TCRdb took the public reads, trimmed them with fastp at Q25, ran MiXCR for clone calling and kept in-frame beta chains. Merged by CDR3 protein, the rows form single entries marked with the most common genes and DNA. Recorded for this sample are 800,000 to 1,000,000 distinct CDR3 sequences; about 48% of them occurred a single time. The leading ten clones occupy about an eighth of the sample. The sequenced material came from blood. All receptors come from a young man in good health.

At least ten counts were recorded for this clonotype. The chain links TRBV4-3 to TRBJ2-7; 7 bases map to TRBD1. The CDR3 is 16 amino acids. Germline CDR1 is LGHNA and CDR2 is YSLEER. V trimming: 5 bases; J trimming: 0 bases; junction bases outside the gene matches: 10. The CDR3 loop reads CASSETGIKTSYEQYF. Here the CDR3 DNA reads TGCGCCAGCAGCGAGACAGGGATCAAAACCTCCTACGAGCAGTACTTC.

This chain links TRBV28 with TRBJ1-1; unclear D gene. V lost 7 bases and J 2 bases, leaving 8 bases between the germline ends. This CDR3 has 12 residues. Germline values: CDR1 MDHEN, CDR2 SYDVKM. In DNA, the CDR3 is TGTGCCAGCAACGTCGGAAACACTGAAGCTTTCTTT. Its protein is CASNVGNTEAFF.

Ten or more counts support this clonotype. The CDR3 region has the DNA TGTGCCATCAGCGAGGTACAGGGAAACATTCAGTACTTC. As protein: CAISEVQGNIQYF. V usage is TRBV10-3 and J usage is TRBJ2-4, with a possible D match to TRBD1 (6 bases). This CDR3 has 13 amino acids. Germline values: CDR1 ENHRY, CDR2 SYGVKD. The ends were cut back, 6 bases at V and 6 bases at J, with 12 bases in the middle.

This clonotype was recorded only once. The J gene is TRBJ2-1, the V gene TRBV6-1, with D possibly called TRBD1 or TRBD2 (6 bases each). The CDR3 extends over 15 amino acids. V was cut by 1 base and J by 9 bases, with 16 bases left in between. Germline V CDR1 and CDR2: MNHNS, SASEGT. CDR3 in DNA: TGTGCCAGCAGTGAAGTCGGGGGCGAAGGGACTGAGCAGTTCTTC. Residues: CASSEVGGEGTEQFF.

This chain joins TRBV2 and TRBJ2-5; D may be TRBD2 (6 bases). The CDR3 runs 12 residues. CDR1 and CDR2 from the germline V gene are SNHLY and FYNNEI. Between the trimmed V and J ends, which lost 7 bases and 11 bases, there was a span of 17 bases. CDR3 sequence reads: CASTGGTGEQYF. The CDR3, as DNA: TGTGCCAGCACCGGGGGTACCGGGGAGCAGTACTTC.

V and J are TRBV28 and TRBJ2-5; D assignment may be TRBD1 or TRBD2 (5 bases each). Germline CDR1 reads MDHEN; CDR2 reads SYDVKM. Trimming removed 8 bases from V and 2 bases from J, with 12 bases in between. The CDR3 is made up of 13 amino acids. The CDR3, as DNA: TGTGCCAGCGAGGGGTCGGAACAAGAGACCCAGTACTTC. Translated, it gives CASEGSEQETQYF.

This clonotype turned up a few times. The chain recombines TRBV5-1 with TRBJ1-1; tentative D call: TRBD1 (6 bases). CDR1 is SGHRS and CDR2 is YFSETQ in the germline V gene. This CDR3 is 14 amino acids long. V lost 4 bases to trimming and J lost 8 bases, with 18 bases between them. The CDR3 here is CASSLGTTGYEAFF. As DNA, the CDR3 is TGCGCCAGCAGCCTCGGGACAACTGGGTACGAAGCTTTCTTT.

This chain connects TRBV11-3 to TRBJ1-1, with D unclear. The V end was cut by 5 bases, the J end by 1 base, with 14 bases between. Looked up from germline, CDR1 is SGHNT and CDR2 is YENEEA. The CDR3 consists of 15 residues. The CDR3: CASSPGGLPNTEAFF. DNA of the CDR3: TGTGCCAGCAGCCCCGGTGGCCTCCCGAACACTGAAGCTTTCTTT.

The rearrangement uses TRBV5-4 and TRBJ1-2, with D possibly being TRBD1 (6 bases). CDR3 length: 16 residues. Germline CDR1 reads SGHNT; CDR2 reads YYREEE (reference sequence). Deletions cut 4 bases from V and 5 bases from J, with 21 bases between. CDR3 loop: CASSVRQASSEYGYTF. In nucleotides, the CDR3 is TGTGCCAGCAGCGTGCGACAGGCTTCATCGGAATATGGCTACACCTTC.

The rearrangement joins TRBV27 to TRBJ2-2; TRBD1 is a possible D gene (7 bases). From germline, CDR1 is MNHEY and CDR2 SMNVEV (reference sequence). The CDR3 runs to 16 residues. Trimming removed 3 bases from V and 4 bases from J, with 15 bases in between. The CDR3 bases are TGTGCCAGCAGTTTCGTCCAGGGGGGTTTCACCGGGGAGCTGTTTTTT. This sequence encodes CASSFVQGGFTGELFF.

This chain's CDR3 is CASSQLAGGGTQYF. As DNA, the CDR3 is TGTGCCAGCAGCCAACTGGCGGGTGGAGGGACCCAGTACTTC. This sequence joins TRBV3-1 and TRBJ2-7; TRBD2 is a possible D gene (5 bases). The better agreement between TRBJ2-5 and the DNA end casts doubt on the J call. CDR1 and CDR2 from the germline V gene are LGHDT and YNNKEL (reference sequence). The CDR3 has 14 amino acids.

This clonotype was seen more than once but under ten times. This CDR3 reads CASSQSGQGAREQYF. The CDR3 nucleotides are TGTGCCAGCAGCCAATCTGGACAGGGGGCTCGCGAGCAGTACTTC. The chain uses TRBV3-1 and TRBJ2-7; 11 bases are a match to TRBD1. The CDR3 has 15 amino acids. CDR1 is LGHDT, CDR2 YNNKEL, per germline (reference sequence). V lost 2 bases to trimming and J lost 6 bases; unmatched junction nucleotides: 6.

As to this clonotype: The junction departs from the called germline gene at one end, perhaps through a read error. The V call is TRBV7-2, the J call TRBJ2-3, with D perhaps matching TRBD1 or TRBD2 (5 bases each). This CDR3 contains 14 residues. Germline values: CDR1 SGHTA, CDR2 FQGNSA. The CDR3 region has the DNA TGTGCCGGCAGTTGGGGGTCCCGCACAGATACGCAGTATTTT. This translates into CAGSWGSRTDTQYF.

This chain uses TRBV2 with TRBJ1-4, with a tentative D call TRBD1 (5 bases). Between the trimmed V and J ends, which lost 8 bases and 8 bases, there was a span of 15 bases. Per the germline V gene, CDR1 is SNHLY and CDR2 is FYNNEI. The CDR3 totals 13 residues. The DNA for the CDR3 is TGTGCCAGCGGGGAGGACGGGGGGGAAAAACTGTTTTTT. Protein sequence: CASGEDGGEKLFF.

The chain links TRBV20-1 to TRBJ2-2; D is ambiguous. V was pared by 0 bases and J by 2 bases, with 13 bases between. The CDR3 has 16 amino acids. Germline CDR1 is DFQATT and CDR2 is SNEGSKA (reference sequence). This chain's CDR3 is CSARDPRIRNTGELFF. The CDR3 DNA follows: TGCAGTGCTAGAGATCCCAGGATTCGCAACACCGGGGAGCTGTTTTTT.

This rearrangement joins TRBV10-3 to TRBJ1-5; no clear D gene. This CDR3 spans 13 amino acids. Germline V gene data show CDR1 as ENHRY and CDR2 as SYGVKD. Deletions cut 7 bases from V and 4 bases from J, with 11 bases between. The CDR3 DNA reads as TGTGCCATCACTTCGTCCAGGAATCAGCCCCAGCATTTT. Translating gives CAITSSRNQPQHF.

Points on this clonotype: Relative to the germline gene, one junction end is altered; a read error may explain this. This rearrangement joins TRBV2 to TRBJ2-4; 8 nucleotides line up with TRBD1. This CDR3 is 15 amino acids long. The germline V gene encodes CDR1 SNHLY and CDR2 FYNNEI. CDR3 DNA sequence: TGTGCCAGCACTCGACAGGGGTCAGCCAAAAGCATTCAGTACTTC. Its protein product is CASTRQGSAKSIQYF.

The V call is TRBV5-6, the J call TRBJ1-1; no definite D call. The ends were cut back, 0 bases at V and 2 bases at J, with 11 bases in the middle. The CDR3 totals 15 residues. Germline V gene sequence: CDR1 SGHDT, CDR2 YYEEEE. CDR3 bases: TGTGCCAGCAGCTTGGTGGCCAGTTCAAACACTGAAGCTTTCTTT. Protein product: CASSLVASSNTEAFF. The variable domain in full, completed from reference TRBV5-6 and TRBJ1-1, reads DAGVTQSPTHLIKTRGQQVTLRCSPKSGHDTVSWYQQALGQGPQFIFQYYEEEERQRGNFPDRFSGHQFPNYSSELNVNALLLGDSALYLCASSLVASSNTEAFFGQGTRLTVV.

The chain carries TRBV2 and TRBJ1-1, with 7 bases identical to TRBD1. V lost 6 bases, J lost 3 bases, and 4 bases stayed unmatched. The CDR3 has 13 amino acids. Germline CDR1 and CDR2: SNHLY and FYNNEI. CDR3 loop: CASRATGHTEAFF. The DNA for the CDR3 is TGTGCCAGCAGGGCGACAGGGCACACTGAAGCTTTCTTT.